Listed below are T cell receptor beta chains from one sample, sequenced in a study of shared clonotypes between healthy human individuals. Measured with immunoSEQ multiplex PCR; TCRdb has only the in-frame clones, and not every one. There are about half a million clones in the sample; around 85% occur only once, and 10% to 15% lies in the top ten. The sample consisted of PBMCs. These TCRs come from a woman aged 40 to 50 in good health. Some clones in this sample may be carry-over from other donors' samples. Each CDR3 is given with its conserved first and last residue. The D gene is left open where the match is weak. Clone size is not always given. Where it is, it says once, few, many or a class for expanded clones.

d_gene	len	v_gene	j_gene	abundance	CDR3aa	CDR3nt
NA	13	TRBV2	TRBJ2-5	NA	CASIRGLGETQYF	TGTGCCAGCATACGTGGTCTGGGGGAGACCCAGTACTTC
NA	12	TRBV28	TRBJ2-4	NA	CASSLTPMVQYF	TGTGCCAGCAGTCTGACACCGATGGTTCAGTACTTC
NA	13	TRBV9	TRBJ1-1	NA	CASSVQKNTEAFF	TGTGCCAGCAGCGTTCAGAAGAACACTGAAGCTTTCTTT
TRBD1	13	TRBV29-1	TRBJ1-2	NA	CSVDPGQGLGYTF	TGCAGCGTAGATCCGGGACAGGGGTTGGGCTACACCTTC
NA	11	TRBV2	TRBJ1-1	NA	CAGDKNTEAFF	TGTGCCGGCGACAAGAACACTGAAGCTTTCTTT
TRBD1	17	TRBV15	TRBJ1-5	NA	CATSRGGDRGGNQPQHF	TGTGCCACCAGCAGAGGCGGGGACAGGGGGGGCAATCAGCCCCAGCATTTT
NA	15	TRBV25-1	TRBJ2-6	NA	CASSGQGSGANVLTF	TGTGCCAGCAGCGGCCAGGGCTCTGGGGCCAACGTCCTGACTTTC
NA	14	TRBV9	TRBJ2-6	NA	CASSLGSGANVLTF	TGTGCCAGCAGCCTAGGGAGTGGGGCCAACGTCCTGACTTTC
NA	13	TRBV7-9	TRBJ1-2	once	CASSLVADYGYTF	TGTGCCAGCAGCTTAGTGGCGGATTATGGCTACACCTTC
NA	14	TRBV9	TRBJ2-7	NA	CASSGGVGDYEQYF	TGTGCCAGCAGCGGAGGGGTCGGTGACTACGAGCAGTACTTC
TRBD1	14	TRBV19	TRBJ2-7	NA	CASSYPSWDSEQYF	TGTGCCAGTAGTTACCCGTCCTGGGACAGCGAGCAGTACTTC
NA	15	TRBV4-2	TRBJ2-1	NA	CASSQVLATYNEQFF	TGTGCCAGCAGCCAAGTTCTAGCTACCTACAATGAGCAGTTCTTC
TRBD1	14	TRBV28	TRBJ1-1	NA	CASGIQGGNTEAFF	TGTGCCAGCGGAATACAGGGGGGGAACACTGAAGCTTTCTTT
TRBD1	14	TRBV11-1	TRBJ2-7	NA	CASSPWDRTYEQYF	TGTGCCAGCAGCCCCTGGGACAGAACCTACGAGCAGTACTTC
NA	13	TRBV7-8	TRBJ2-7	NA	CASSWDLSYEQYF	TGTGCCAGCAGCTGGGACCTTTCCTACGAGCAGTACTTC
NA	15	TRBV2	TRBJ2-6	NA	CASRADFSGANVLTF	TGTGCCAGCAGAGCGGACTTCTCTGGGGCCAACGTCCTGACTTTC
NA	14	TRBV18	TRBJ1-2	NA	CASQNPPGDYGYTF	TGTGCCAGCCAAAATCCCCCAGGGGACTATGGCTACACCTTC
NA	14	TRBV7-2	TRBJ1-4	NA	CASSPTPLNEKLFF	TGTGCCAGCAGCCCGACCCCGCTTAATGAAAAACTGTTTTTT
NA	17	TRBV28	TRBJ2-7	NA	CASRSSTGSERSYEQYF	TGTGCCAGCAGATCAAGCACCGGGAGCGAGCGGTCCTACGAGCAGTACTTC
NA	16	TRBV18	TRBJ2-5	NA	CASSPRVGGLQETQYF	TGTGCCAGCTCACCTCGAGTAGGGGGACTCCAAGAGACCCAGTACTTC
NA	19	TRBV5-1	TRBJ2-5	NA	CASSLGYSRAGQFQETQYF	TGCGCCAGCAGCTTGGGTTACTCCCGCGCCGGACAGTTCCAAGAGACCCAGTACTTC
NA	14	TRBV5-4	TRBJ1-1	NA	CASSLGGVSTEAFF	TGTGCCAGCAGCTTGGGTGGGGTATCCACTGAAGCTTTCTTT
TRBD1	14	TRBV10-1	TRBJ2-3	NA	CASSLTGDADTQYF	TGCGCCAGCAGTCTAACAGGGGATGCAGATACGCAGTATTTT
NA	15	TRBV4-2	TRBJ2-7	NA	CASSQDARLGYEQYF	TGTGCCAGCAGCCAAGATGCTAGGCTAGGCTACGAGCAGTACTTC
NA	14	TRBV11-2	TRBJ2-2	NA	CASSSGLNTGELFF	TGTGCCAGCAGCTCCGGGCTAAACACCGGGGAGCTGTTTTTT
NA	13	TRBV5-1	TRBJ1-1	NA	CASSVGVNTEAFF	TGCGCCAGCAGCGTTGGAGTGAACACTGAAGCTTTCTTT
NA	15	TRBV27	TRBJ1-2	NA	CASSTPSFSNYGYTF	TGTGCCAGCAGTACCCCGAGTTTTTCTAACTATGGCTACACCTTC